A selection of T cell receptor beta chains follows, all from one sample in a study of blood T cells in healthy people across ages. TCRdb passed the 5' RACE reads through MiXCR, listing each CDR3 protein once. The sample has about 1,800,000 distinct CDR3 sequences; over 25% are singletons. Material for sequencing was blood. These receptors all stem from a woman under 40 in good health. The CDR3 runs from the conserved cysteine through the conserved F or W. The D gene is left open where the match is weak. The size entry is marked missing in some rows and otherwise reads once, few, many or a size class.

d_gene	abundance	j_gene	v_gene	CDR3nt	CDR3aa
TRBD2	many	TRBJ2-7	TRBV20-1	TGCAGTGCTAGTGCGGGACTAGCGGGAGACTCGGTCGAGCAGTACTTC	CSASAGLAGDSVEQYF
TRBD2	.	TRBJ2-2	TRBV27	TGTGCCAGCAAAGGGGAGGGCACCGGGGAGCTGTTCTTC	CASKGEGTGELFF
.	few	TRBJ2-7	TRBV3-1	TGTGCCAGCAGCCCCATCGGGCCAGCCCCATACGAGCAGTACTTC	CASSPIGPAPYEQYF
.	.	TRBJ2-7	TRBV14	TGTGTCAGCAGCCAAGCAGGGACTGCCTACGAGCAGTACTTC	CVSSQAGTAYEQYF
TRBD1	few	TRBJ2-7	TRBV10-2	TGCGCCAGCAGTGAGTCGACAGGGGAGCAGTACTTC	CASSESTGEQYF
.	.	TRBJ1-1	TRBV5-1	TGCGCCAGCAGCTTAAACAGCATGGACACTGAAGCTTGCTTT	CASSLNSMDTEACF
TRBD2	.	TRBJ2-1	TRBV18	TGTGCCAGCTCACCCGCTAGGGCGGGAGTACGGGAGCAGTTCTTC	CASSPARAGVREQFF
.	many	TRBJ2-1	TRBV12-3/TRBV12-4	TGTGCCAGCAGTTTAGGGGTAGCGGTTGAGCAGTTCTTC	CASSLGVAVEQFF
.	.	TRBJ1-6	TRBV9	TGTGCCAGCAGCCTAAGGGGGAGGGAGAACTCACCCCTCCACTTT	CASSLRGRENSPLHF
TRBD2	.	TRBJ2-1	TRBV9	TGTGCCAGCAGCGTAGGAGGGCCAGGCGGGAGGGCCATGAATGAGCAGTTCTTC	CASSVGGPGGRAMNEQFF
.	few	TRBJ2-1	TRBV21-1	TGTGCCAGCAGCGACGGGACGGATGAGCAGTTCTTC	CASSDGTDEQFF
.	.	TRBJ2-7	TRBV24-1	TGTGCCACCAGTGATTGGCTAGCCGCCTACGAGCAGTACTTC	CATSDWLAAYEQYF
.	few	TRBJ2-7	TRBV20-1	TGCAGTGCAATGCCTATACGGAACGAGCAGTACTTC	CSAMPIRNEQYF
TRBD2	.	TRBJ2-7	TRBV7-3	TGTGCCAGCAGCTTACGGGCGAGCGGGGCCCCCTACGAGCAGTACTTC	CASSLRASGAPYEQYF
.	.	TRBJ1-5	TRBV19	TGTGCCAGTAGGAGGGAGTTGGACAATCAGCCCCAGCATTTT	CASRRELDNQPQHF
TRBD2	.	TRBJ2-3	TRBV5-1	TGCGCCAGCAGCCTCTCACTAGCGCTCTCCACCCTTAATACGCAGTATTTT	CASSLSLALSTLNTQYF
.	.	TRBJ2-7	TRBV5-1	TGCGCCAGCAGCTCTCCTAGCGCCAGCTCCTACAATGAGCAGTACTTC	CASSSPSASSYNEQYF
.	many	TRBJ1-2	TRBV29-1	TGCAGCGTTGACCAGACAGATATAGTAGGCTACACCTTC	CSVDQTDIVGYTF
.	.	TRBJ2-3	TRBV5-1	TGCGCCAGCAGCTTGGGGGGCGGATGGGGAGATACGCAGTATTTT	CASSLGGGWGDTQYF
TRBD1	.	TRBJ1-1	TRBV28	TGTGCCAGCGGTTTATCGGGACAGATGAACACTGAAGCTTTCTTT	CASGLSGQMNTEAFF
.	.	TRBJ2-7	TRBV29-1	TGCAGCGGAGAAGTATCGGGGACAAACGAGCAGTACTTC	CSGEVSGTNEQYF
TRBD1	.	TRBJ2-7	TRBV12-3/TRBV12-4	TGTGCCAGCAGTTACGACAGGGCCGAGCAGTACTTC	CASSYDRAEQYF
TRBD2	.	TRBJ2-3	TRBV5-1	TGCGCCAGCAGCTTGGAGGCTAGCGGGGCCGATACGCAGTATTTT	CASSLEASGADTQYF
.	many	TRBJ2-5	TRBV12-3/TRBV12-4	TGTGCCAGCAGTTTTAAGGGGGAGACCCAGTACTTC	CASSFKGETQYF
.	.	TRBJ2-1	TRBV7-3	TGTGCCAGCAGCTCTAGACGGAGCAATGAGCAGTTCTTC	CASSSRRSNEQFF
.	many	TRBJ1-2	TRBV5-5	TGTGCCAGCAGCTTAGCCAGGGGCAACTATGGCTACACCTTC	CASSLARGNYGYTF
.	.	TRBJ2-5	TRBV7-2	TGTACCAACAGCCTAAAGGGGGTCCAAGAGACCCAGTACTTC	CTNSLKGVQETQYF
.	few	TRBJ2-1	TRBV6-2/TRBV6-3	TGTGCCAGCAGTTACTCGACCGGGAAGGGGAATGAGCAGTTCTTC	CASSYSTGKGNEQFF
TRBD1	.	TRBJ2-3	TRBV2	TGTGCCAGCAGTGAAACAGGGGACAGCACAGATACGCAGTATTTT	CASSETGDSTDTQYF
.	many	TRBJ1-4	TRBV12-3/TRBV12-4	TGTGCCAGCAGTTTAATAAGGGAAAAACTGTTTTTT	CASSLIREKLFF